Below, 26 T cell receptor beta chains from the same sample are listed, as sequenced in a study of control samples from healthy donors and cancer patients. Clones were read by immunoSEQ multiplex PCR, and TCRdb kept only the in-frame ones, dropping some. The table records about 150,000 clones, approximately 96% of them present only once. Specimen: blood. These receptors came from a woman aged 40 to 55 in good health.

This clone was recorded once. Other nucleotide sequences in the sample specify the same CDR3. CDR3 loop: CAWSVPGRPNQPQHF. In nucleotides, the CDR3 is TGTGCCTGGAGTGTACCCGGACGCCCGAATCAGCCCCAGCATTTT. The rearrangement joins TRBV30 to TRBJ1-5; no reliable D call. This CDR3 is 15 amino acids long. CDR1 and CDR2 from the germline V gene are GTSNPN and SVGIG (reference sequence). Deletions cut 0 bases from V and 4 bases from J, with 13 bases between.

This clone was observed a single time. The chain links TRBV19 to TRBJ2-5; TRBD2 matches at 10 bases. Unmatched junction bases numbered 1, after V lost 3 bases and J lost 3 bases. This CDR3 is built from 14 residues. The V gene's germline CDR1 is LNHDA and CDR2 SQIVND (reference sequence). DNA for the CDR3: TGTGCCAGTAGTATTCTAGCGGGGGAAGAGACCCAGTACTTC. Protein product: CASSILAGEETQYF.

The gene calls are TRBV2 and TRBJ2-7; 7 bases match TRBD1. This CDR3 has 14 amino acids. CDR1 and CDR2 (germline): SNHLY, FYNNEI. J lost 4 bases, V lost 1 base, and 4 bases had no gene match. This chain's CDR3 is CASSEDRGEYEQYF. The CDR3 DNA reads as TGTGCCAGCAGTGAAGACAGGGGTGAATACGAGCAGTACTTC.

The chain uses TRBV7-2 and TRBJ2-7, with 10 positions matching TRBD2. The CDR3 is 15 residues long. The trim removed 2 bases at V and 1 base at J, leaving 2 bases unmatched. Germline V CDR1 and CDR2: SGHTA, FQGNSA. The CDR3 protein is CASSLTGLASYEQYF. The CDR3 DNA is TGTGCCAGCAGCTTAACGGGACTAGCGTCCTACGAGCAGTACTTC.

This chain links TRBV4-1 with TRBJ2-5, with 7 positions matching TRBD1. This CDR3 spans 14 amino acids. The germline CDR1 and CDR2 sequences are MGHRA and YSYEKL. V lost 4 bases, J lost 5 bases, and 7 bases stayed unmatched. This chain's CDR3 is CASSPTGMGETQYF. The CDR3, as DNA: TGCGCCAGCAGCCCGACAGGGATGGGGGAGACCCAGTACTTC.

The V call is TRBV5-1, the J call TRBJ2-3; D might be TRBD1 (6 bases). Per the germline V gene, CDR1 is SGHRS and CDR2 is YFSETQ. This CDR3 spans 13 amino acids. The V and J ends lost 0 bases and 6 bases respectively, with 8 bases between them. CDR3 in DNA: TGCGCCAGCAGCTTGGCAGGGGAGGATACGCAGTATTTT. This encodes CASSLAGEDTQYF.

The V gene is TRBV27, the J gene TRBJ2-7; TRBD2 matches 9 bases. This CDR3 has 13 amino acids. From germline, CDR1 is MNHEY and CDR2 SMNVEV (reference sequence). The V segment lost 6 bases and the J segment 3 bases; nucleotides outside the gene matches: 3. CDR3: CASSPAGGYEQYF. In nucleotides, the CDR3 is TGTGCCAGCAGCCCAGCGGGGGGCTACGAGCAGTACTTC.

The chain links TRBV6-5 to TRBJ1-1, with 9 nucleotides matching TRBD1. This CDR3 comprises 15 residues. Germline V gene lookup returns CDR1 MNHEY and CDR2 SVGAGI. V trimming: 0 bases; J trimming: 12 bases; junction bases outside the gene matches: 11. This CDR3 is CASSYSYRGQGETFF. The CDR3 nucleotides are TGTGCCAGCAGTTACTCGTACAGGGGGCAAGGGGAGACTTTCTTT.

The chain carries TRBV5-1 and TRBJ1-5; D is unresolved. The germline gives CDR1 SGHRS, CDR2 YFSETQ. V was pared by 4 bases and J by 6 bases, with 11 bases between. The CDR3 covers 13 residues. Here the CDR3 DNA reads TGCGCCAGCAGCGGGGAAGCGGGTCAGCCCCAGCATTTT. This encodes CASSGEAGQPQHF.

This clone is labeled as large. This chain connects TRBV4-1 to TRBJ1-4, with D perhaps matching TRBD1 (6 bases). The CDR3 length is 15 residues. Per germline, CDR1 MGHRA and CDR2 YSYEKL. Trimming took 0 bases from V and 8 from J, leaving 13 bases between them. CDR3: CASSQDRGAREKLFF. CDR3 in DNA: TGCGCCAGCAGCCAAGATCGGGGGGCGCGGGAAAAACTGTTTTTT.

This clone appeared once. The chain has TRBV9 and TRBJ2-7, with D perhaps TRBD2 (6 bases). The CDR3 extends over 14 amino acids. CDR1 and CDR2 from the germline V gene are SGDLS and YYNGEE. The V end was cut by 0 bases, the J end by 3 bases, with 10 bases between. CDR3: CASSVALSGYEQYF. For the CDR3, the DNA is TGTGCCAGCAGCGTAGCTCTTAGCGGCTACGAGCAGTACTTC.

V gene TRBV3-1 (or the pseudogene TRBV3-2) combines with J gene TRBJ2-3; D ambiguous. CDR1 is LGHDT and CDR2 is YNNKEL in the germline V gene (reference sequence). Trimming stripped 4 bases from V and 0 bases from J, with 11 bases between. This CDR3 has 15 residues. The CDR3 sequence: CASSPFLTSTDTQYF. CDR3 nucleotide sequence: TGTGCCAGCAGCCCGTTTTTAACTAGCACAGATACGCAGTATTTT.

CDR3 residues: CASSYHPGLQPQHF. In DNA, the CDR3 is TGTGCCAGCAGTTACCATCCAGGTTTACAGCCCCAGCATTTT. The rearrangement uses TRBV6-5 and TRBJ1-5; D uncertain. Germline V gives CDR1 MNHEY, CDR2 SVGAGI. V was trimmed by 2 bases and J by 7 bases, leaving 12 bases between them. The CDR3 consists of 14 residues.

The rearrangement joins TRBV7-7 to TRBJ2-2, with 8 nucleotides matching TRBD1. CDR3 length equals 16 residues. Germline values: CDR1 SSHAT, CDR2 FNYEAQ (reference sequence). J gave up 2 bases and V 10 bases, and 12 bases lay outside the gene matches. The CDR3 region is CATHPQGQVNTGELFF. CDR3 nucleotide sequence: TGTGCCACCCACCCCCAGGGACAGGTTAACACCGGGGAGCTGTTTTTT.

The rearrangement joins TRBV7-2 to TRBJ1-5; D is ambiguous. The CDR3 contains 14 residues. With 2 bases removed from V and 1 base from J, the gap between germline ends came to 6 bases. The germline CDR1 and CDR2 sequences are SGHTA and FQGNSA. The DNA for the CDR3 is TGTGCCAGCAGCTTATGGGGAAGCAATCAGCCCCAGCATTTT. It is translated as CASSLWGSNQPQHF.

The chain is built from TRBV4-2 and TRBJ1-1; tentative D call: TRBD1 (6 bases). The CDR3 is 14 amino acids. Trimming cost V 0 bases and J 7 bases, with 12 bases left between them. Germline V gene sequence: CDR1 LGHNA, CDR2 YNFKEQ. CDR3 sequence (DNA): TGTGCCAGCAGCCAAGACATGGCAGGGGATGAAGCTTTCTTT. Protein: CASSQDMAGDEAFF.

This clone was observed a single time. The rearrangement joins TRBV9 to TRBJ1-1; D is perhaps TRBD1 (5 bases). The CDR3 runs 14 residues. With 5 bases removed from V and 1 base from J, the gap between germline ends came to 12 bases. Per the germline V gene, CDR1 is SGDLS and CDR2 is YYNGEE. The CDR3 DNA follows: TGTGCCAGCAGGCCGGGACTCGGGAACACTGAAGCTTTCTTT. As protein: CASRPGLGNTEAFF.

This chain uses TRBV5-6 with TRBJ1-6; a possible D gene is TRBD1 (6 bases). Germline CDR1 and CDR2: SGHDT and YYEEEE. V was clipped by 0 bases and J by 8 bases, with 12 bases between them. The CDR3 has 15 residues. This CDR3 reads CASSLGQARDSPLHF. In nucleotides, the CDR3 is TGTGCCAGCAGCTTGGGACAGGCCAGGGATTCACCCCTCCACTTT.

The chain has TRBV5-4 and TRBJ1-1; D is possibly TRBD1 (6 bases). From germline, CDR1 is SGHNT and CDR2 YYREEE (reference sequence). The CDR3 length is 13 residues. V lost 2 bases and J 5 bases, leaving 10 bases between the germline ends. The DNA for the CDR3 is TGTGCCAGCAGCTTTGAGGGGGGGACTGAAGCTTTCTTT. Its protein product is CASSFEGGTEAFF.

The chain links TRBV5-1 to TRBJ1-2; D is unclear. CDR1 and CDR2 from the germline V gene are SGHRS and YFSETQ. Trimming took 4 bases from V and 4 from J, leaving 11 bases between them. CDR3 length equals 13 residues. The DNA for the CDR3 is TGCGCCAGCAGCCCCGGACTGGGCTATGGCTACACCTTC. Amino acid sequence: CASSPGLGYGYTF. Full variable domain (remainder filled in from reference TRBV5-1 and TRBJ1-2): KAGVTQTPRYLIKTRGQQVTLSCSPISGHRSVSWYQQTPGQGLQFLFEYFSETQRNKGNFPGRFSGRQFSNSRSEMNVSTLELGDSALYLCASSPGLGYGYTFGSGTRLTVV.

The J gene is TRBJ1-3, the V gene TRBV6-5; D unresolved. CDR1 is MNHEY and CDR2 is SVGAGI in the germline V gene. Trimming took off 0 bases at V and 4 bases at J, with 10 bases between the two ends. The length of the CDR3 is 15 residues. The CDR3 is CASSYSGIVGNTIYF. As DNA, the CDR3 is TGTGCCAGCAGTTACTCTGGGATAGTCGGAAACACCATATATTTT.

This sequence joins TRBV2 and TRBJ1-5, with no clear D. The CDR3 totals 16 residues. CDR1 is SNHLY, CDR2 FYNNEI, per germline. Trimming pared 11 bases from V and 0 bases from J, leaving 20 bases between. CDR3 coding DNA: TGTGCCGTAAGCCTGAGGGAAGGTTATAGCAATCAGCCCCAGCATTTT. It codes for CAVSLREGYSNQPQHF.

The CDR3 sequence: CASSFEGGANQPQHF. The CDR3 DNA sequence: TGTGCCAGCAGTTTCGAAGGAGGGGCTAATCAGCCCCAGCATTTT. The chain links TRBV6-2 or TRBV6-3 to TRBJ1-5, with TRBD1 as a possible D gene (5 bases). Germline V gene lookup returns CDR1 MNHEY and CDR2 SVGEGT. This CDR3 comprises 15 residues. Trimming left V 4 bases short and J 4 bases short, with 14 bases between.

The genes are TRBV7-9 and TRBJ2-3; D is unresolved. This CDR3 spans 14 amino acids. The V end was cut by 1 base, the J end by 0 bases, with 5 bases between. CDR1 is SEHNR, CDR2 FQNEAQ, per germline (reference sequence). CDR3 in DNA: TGTGCCAGCAGCTTAGGTTCTAGCACAGATACGCAGTATTTT. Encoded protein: CASSLGSSTDTQYF.

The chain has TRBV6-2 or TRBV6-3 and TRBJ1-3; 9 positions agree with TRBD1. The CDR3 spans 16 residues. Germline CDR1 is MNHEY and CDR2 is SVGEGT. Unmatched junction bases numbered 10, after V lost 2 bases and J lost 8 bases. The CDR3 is CASSYGRDRAGYTIYF. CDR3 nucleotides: TGTGCCAGCAGTTACGGTCGGGACAGGGCCGGGTACACCATATATTTT.

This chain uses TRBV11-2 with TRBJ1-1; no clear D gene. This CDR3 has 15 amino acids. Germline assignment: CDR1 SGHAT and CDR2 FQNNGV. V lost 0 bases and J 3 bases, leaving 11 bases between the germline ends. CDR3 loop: CASSLEGQGYTEAFF. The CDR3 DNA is TGTGCCAGCAGCTTAGAGGGCCAAGGGTACACTGAAGCTTTCTTT.